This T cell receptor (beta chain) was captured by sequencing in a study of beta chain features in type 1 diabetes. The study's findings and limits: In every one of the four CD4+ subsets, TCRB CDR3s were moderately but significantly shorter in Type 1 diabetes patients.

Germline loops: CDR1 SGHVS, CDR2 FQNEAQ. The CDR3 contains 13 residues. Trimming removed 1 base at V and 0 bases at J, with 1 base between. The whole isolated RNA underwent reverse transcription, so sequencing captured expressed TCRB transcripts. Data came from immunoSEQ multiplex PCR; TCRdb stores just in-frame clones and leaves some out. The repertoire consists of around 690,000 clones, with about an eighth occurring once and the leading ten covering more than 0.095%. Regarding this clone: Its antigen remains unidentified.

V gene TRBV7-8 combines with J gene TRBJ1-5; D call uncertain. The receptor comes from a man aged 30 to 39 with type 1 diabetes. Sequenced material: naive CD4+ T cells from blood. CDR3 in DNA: TGTGCCAGCAGCTTAGTTAGCAATCAGCCCCAGCATTTT. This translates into CASSLVSNQPQHF.